A single sample is the source of the 21 T cell receptor beta chains below, sequenced in a study of shared clonotypes between healthy human individuals. Only CD45RO-negative cells positively selected for CCR7 counted as naive CD8 cells, so terminally differentiated effector memory CD45RA+ cells were excluded. Sequencing used immunoSEQ multiplex PCR; TCRdb keeps in-frame clones, though not all of them. The sample carries millions of clones, less than 95% recorded once. Sequencing input: naive CD8+ T cells sorted from blood. These receptors were collected from a man aged 18 to 30 in good health.

This CDR3 is CASSLEVGGHTEAFF. The CDR3 DNA reads as TGTGCCAGCAGCTTAGAGGTCGGGGGGCACACTGAAGCTTTCTTT. The rearrangement uses TRBV7-9 and TRBJ1-1; a weak D match, TRBD1 (6 bases). V lost 1 base and J lost 3, with 12 bases in between. This CDR3 comprises 15 residues. Looked up from germline, CDR1 is SEHNR and CDR2 is FQNEAQ (reference sequence).

This chain connects TRBV7-6 to TRBJ2-7; tentative D call: TRBD2 (6 bases). The CDR3 extends over 14 amino acids. V gave up 6 bases and J gave up 0 bases, with 12 bases separating them. Germline CDR1 is SGHVS and CDR2 is FNYEAQ. The CDR3 region is CASSPGTYSYEQYF. DNA for the CDR3: TGTGCCAGCAGTCCCGGGACTTACTCCTACGAGCAGTACTTC.

The V gene is TRBV4-1, the J gene TRBJ2-2; D is uncertain. The CDR3 is made up of 16 amino acids. The germline gives CDR1 MGHRA, CDR2 YSYEKL. V lost 3 bases to trimming and J lost 0 bases, with 11 bases between them. The CDR3 sequence: CASSHSEETNTGELFF. In DNA form, the CDR3 reads TGCGCCAGCAGCCATTCAGAGGAAACGAACACCGGGGAGCTGTTTTTT.

V usage is TRBV21-1 and J usage is TRBJ1-5. TRBV21-1 counts as a pseudogene. The CDR3 runs 11 residues. The CDR3 DNA follows: TGTGCCAGCAGTCGAGCTCAGCCCCAGCATTTT. Residues: CASSRAQPQHF.

Here the CDR3 DNA reads TGTGCCAGCAGCCCACCGGGGAGGGACAGGGTACCCAAAAACATTCAGTACTTC. Encoded protein: CASSPPGRDRVPKNIQYF. The chain joins TRBV5-6 to TRBJ2-4; 9 positions match TRBD1. The CDR3 has 18 residues. V dropped 4 bases and J dropped 2; count of bases not matched to a gene: 13. Germline loops: CDR1 SGHDT, CDR2 YYEEEE.

The chain has TRBV9 and TRBJ2-7; D is ambiguous. From germline, CDR1 is SGDLS and CDR2 YYNGEE. V was clipped by 0 bases and J by 0 bases, with 10 bases between them. This CDR3 comprises 15 residues. CDR3 DNA sequence: TGTGCCAGCAGCGTAGGCGTGGATACCTCCTACGAGCAGTACTTC. Its translation is CASSVGVDTSYEQYF. Looking up the rest from reference TRBV9 and TRBJ2-7 gives the full variable domain: DSGVTQTPKHLITATGQRVTLRCSPRSGDLSVYWYQQSLDQGLQFLIQYYNGEERAKGNILERFSAQQFPDLHSELNLSSLELGDSALYFCASSVGVDTSYEQYFGPGTRLTVT.

Of note for this clone: Other DNA sequences in this specimen translate into the identical CDR3. This rearrangement joins TRBV5-1 to TRBJ1-1, with D maybe TRBD1 (6 bases). In germline, CDR1 is SGHRS, CDR2 YFSETQ. CDR3 length: 13 residues. V was trimmed by 2 bases and J by 5 bases, leaving 10 bases between them. The CDR3 nucleotides are TGCGCCAGCAGCTTAGGGGGAACGACTGAAGCTTTCTTT. It specifies CASSLGGTTEAFF.

Of note for this clone: The missing conserved phenylalanine or tryptophan at the end of this CDR3 makes a read error likely. The limits of the CDR3 on the DNA are not certain, so only TCRdb's listed CDR3 is given. The rearrangement uses TRBV9 and TRBJ1-4; the table's D call, TRBD1, was not checked against the DNA. CDR1 and CDR2 from the germline V gene are SGDLS and YYNGEE. The CDR3 spans 11 residues, counting both ends. CDR3 residues: CASSVAWGPLG.

CDR3 protein: CASSPLSGTYAYEQYF. The CDR3 DNA sequence: TGTGCCAGCAGCCCTCTGTCGGGAACTTATGCCTACGAGCAGTACTTC. V is TRBV11-2 and J is TRBJ2-7, with a weak D call TRBD2 (5 bases). Germline CDR1 reads SGHAT; CDR2 reads FQNNGV. The CDR3 is made up of 16 amino acids. The V end was cut by 5 bases, the J end by 2 bases, with 19 bases between. Filled out from reference TRBV11-2 and TRBJ2-7, the complete variable domain reads EAGVAQSPRYKIIEKRQSVAFWCNPISGHATLYWYQQILGQGPKLLIQFQNNGVVDDSQLPKDRFSAERLKGVDSTLKIQPAKLEDSAVYLCASSPLSGTYAYEQYFGPGTRLTVT.

CDR3 residues: CASSASPYRGEAEKLFF. The DNA of the CDR3 is TGTGCCAGCAGCGCCTCCCCCTACAGGGGGGAGGCTGAAAAACTGTTTTTT. The V and J genes are TRBV9 and TRBJ1-4; 8 nucleotides agree with TRBD1. The CDR3 extends over 17 amino acids. Germline V gene sequence: CDR1 SGDLS, CDR2 YYNGEE. J gave up 7 bases and V 3 bases, and 14 bases lay outside the gene matches.

This rearrangement joins TRBV27 to TRBJ2-1; a weak D match, TRBD1 (5 bases). Trimming stripped 1 base from V and 7 bases from J, with 11 bases between. The CDR3 is 14 residues long. Germline CDR1 MNHEY, CDR2 SMNVEV (reference sequence). The CDR3 protein is CASSLYDRGNEQFF. CDR3 in DNA: TGTGCCAGCAGTTTATATGACAGAGGTAATGAGCAGTTCTTC.

The chain carries TRBV12-1 and TRBJ2-2; the table assigns TRBD2, which was not confirmed against the DNA. TRBV12-1 is listed as a pseudogene. CDR3 size: 16 residues. CDR3 DNA sequence: TGTGCCAGCAGGGGAGGGACCGATCGCCGCACCGGGGAGCTGTTTTTT. It encodes CASRGGTDRRTGELFF.

The rearrangement links TRBV15 to TRBJ2-5; D not resolved. Trimming stripped 6 bases from V and 4 bases from J, with 12 bases between. Germline V gene data show CDR1 as LNHNV and CDR2 as YYDKDF (reference sequence). This CDR3 comprises 13 residues. CDR3 sequence reads: CATSTGSPETQYF. The CDR3 DNA reads as TGTGCCACCAGTACCGGTAGCCCAGAGACCCAGTACTTC.

The J gene is TRBJ2-2, the V gene TRBV6-5, with D possibly matching TRBD2 (5 bases). The germline gives CDR1 MNHEY, CDR2 SVGAGI. V lost 2 bases and J lost 7, with 11 bases in between. The CDR3 spans 14 residues. The CDR3 region is CASSYGLSGGELFF. The CDR3 DNA reads TGTGCCAGCAGTTACGGTTTAAGCGGCGGGGAGCTGTTTTTT.

V usage is TRBV4-1 and J usage is TRBJ2-7; D is possibly TRBD2 (6 bases). Per germline, CDR1 MGHRA and CDR2 YSYEKL. There are 13 residues in the CDR3. The V gene lost 3 bases and the J gene lost 4 bases, with 10 bases spanning the gap. The CDR3 here is CASSHYSGYEQYF. The CDR3, as DNA: TGCGCCAGCAGCCACTACAGCGGGTACGAGCAGTACTTC.

The sample holds one count of this clone. This may arise from a read error, as a much more abundant clone is one base away. This sample also contains other DNA sequences that code for the same CDR3. CDR3 nucleotides: TGTGCCAGCAGCGTCGGGGCGAACACTGAAGCTTTCTTT. Protein: CASSVGANTEAFF. The rearrangement links TRBV5-6 to TRBJ1-1, with D possibly TRBD1 on 5 matching bases. The CDR3 totals 13 residues. In germline, CDR1 is SGHDT, CDR2 YYEEEE. Trimming took off 4 bases at V and 1 base at J, with 8 bases between the two ends.

Concerning this clone itself: Other DNA sequences from this sample encode an identical CDR3 as well. The chain has TRBV7-8 and TRBJ1-4; D unresolved. The V gene lost 1 base and the J gene lost 8 bases, with 14 bases spanning the gap. In germline, CDR1 is SGHVS, CDR2 FQNEAQ. The CDR3 has 15 amino acids. CDR3 coding DNA: TGTGCCAGCAGCTTAGTGTTAGGTCTTGGGGAAAAACTGTTTTTT. The encoded protein is CASSLVLGLGEKLFF.

The V call is TRBV4-2, the J call TRBJ2-1; D unclear. Germline V gives CDR1 LGHNA, CDR2 YNFKEQ. The CDR3 is made up of 11 amino acids. V shed 2 bases and J shed 8 bases, with 4 bases lying between them. The chain's CDR3 is CASSQTHEQFF. Written as DNA, the CDR3 is TGTGCCAGCAGCCAAACCCATGAGCAGTTCTTC.

For this clone: This specimen includes other DNA sequences encoding the same CDR3. This chain joins TRBV5-6 and TRBJ1-5; 8 positions agree with TRBD1. This CDR3 contains 14 residues. The J segment lost 5 bases and the V segment lost 4 bases, leaving 5 bases of the junction unmatched. Germline V lookup: CDR1 SGHDT, CDR2 YYEEEE. As DNA, the CDR3 is TGTGCCAGCAGCAAAGGACAGGGTGATCAGCCCCAGCATTTT. Translating it yields CASSKGQGDQPQHF.

The chain couples TRBV5-1 to TRBJ1-1; 9 bases agree with TRBD1. V lost 4 bases, J lost 4 bases, and 14 bases stayed unmatched. In germline, CDR1 is SGHRS, CDR2 YFSETQ. The length of the CDR3 is 17 residues. CDR3 sequence reads: CASSPVIGQGLFTEAFF. For the CDR3, the DNA is TGCGCCAGCAGCCCCGTCATAGGACAGGGGCTTTTCACTGAAGCTTTCTTT.

The J gene is TRBJ2-7, the V gene TRBV2; D is perhaps TRBD2 (5 bases). V lost 7 bases and J 3 bases, leaving 13 bases between the germline ends. This CDR3 has 13 amino acids. Germline V gives CDR1 SNHLY, CDR2 FYNNEI. The CDR3 bases are TGTGCCAGCATCCCCGGCGGGTTCTACGAGCAGTACTTC. Translated, it gives CASIPGGFYEQYF.